One and the same sample provided the 13 T cell receptor beta chains below, sequenced in a study of cytomegalovirus exposure and HLA in healthy donors. The assay was immunoSEQ multiplex PCR, and TCRdb's table has in-frame clones only and misses some. The repertoire holds over 90,000 clones, with about 95% as singletons. The sample taken for sequencing was PBMCs. These receptors all stem from a woman under 30 in good health and CMV-seronegative.

The J gene is TRBJ1-3, the V gene TRBV27; 7 bases match TRBD1. The CDR3 is 17 residues long. In germline, CDR1 is MNHEY, CDR2 SMNVEV (reference sequence). V shed 5 bases, J shed 4 bases, and the junction held 14 bases outside the gene matches. The CDR3 region has the DNA TGTGCCAGCAGTCCAATCGGCCGCGGGACAGCAGGAAACACCATATATTTT. Translating gives CASSPIGRGTAGNTIYF.

The chain recombines TRBV9 with TRBJ2-2; D unclear. CDR1 and CDR2 from the germline V gene are SGDLS and YYNGEE. Trimming took off 1 base at V and 0 bases at J, with 10 bases between the two ends. This CDR3 has 16 amino acids. CDR3 DNA sequence: TGTGCCAGCAGCGTACTTGGTCTACCGAACACCGGGGAGCTGTTTTTT. Encoded protein: CASSVLGLPNTGELFF.

The rearrangement links TRBV11-2 to TRBJ2-1; 8 bases line up with TRBD2. CDR3 length equals 15 residues. Germline loops: CDR1 SGHAT, CDR2 FQNNGV. V shed 7 bases, J shed 0 bases, and the junction held 5 bases outside the gene matches. The CDR3 region has the DNA TGTGCCAGCACCCCTGGGACTAGCTCCTACAATGAGCAGTTCTTC. This codes for CASTPGTSSYNEQFF.

The chain employs TRBV2 and TRBJ1-1, with 8 bases identical to TRBD1. Trimming removed 3 bases from V and 1 base from J; junction bases left unmatched: 4. The CDR3 is 15 amino acids. The germline gives CDR1 SNHLY, CDR2 FYNNEI. The CDR3 sequence is CASSDNRGKNTEAFF. In nucleotides, the CDR3 is TGTGCCAGCAGTGATAACAGGGGGAAGAACACTGAAGCTTTCTTT.

The gene calls are TRBV6-5 and TRBJ2-7; D not resolved. The CDR3 has 14 residues. Germline V gene lookup returns CDR1 MNHEY and CDR2 SVGAGI. V gave up 6 bases and J gave up 2 bases, with 14 bases separating them. The CDR3 protein is CASRKADLTYEQYF. Written as DNA, the CDR3 is TGTGCCAGCAGGAAGGCTGACTTAACCTACGAGCAGTACTTC.

This clone appeared once. The chain links TRBV6-1 to TRBJ1-2, with TRBD1 matching 10 bases. V lost 3 bases, J lost 4 bases, and 5 bases stayed unmatched. The germline CDR1 and CDR2 sequences are MNHNS and SASEGT. CDR3 size: 15 residues. CDR3 in DNA: TGTGCCAGCAGTGATGGGACAGGGGACCGCTATGGCTACACCTTC. This sequence encodes CASSDGTGDRYGYTF.

The chain uses TRBV10-2 and TRBJ2-5; D possibly corresponds to TRBD2 (6 bases). The CDR3 runs to 14 residues. The germline CDR1 and CDR2 sequences are WSHSY and SAAADI. With 3 bases removed from V and 2 bases from J, the gap between germline ends came to 10 bases. The CDR3 protein is CASSDGRGQETQYF. In DNA, the CDR3 is TGCGCCAGCAGTGATGGGCGGGGTCAAGAGACCCAGTACTTC.

J is TRBJ2-7 and V is TRBV9; the D gene is possibly TRBD1 (6 bases). Germline V gene lookup returns CDR1 SGDLS and CDR2 YYNGEE. The CDR3 consists of 15 residues. Trimming left V 3 bases short and J 2 bases short, with 15 bases between. CDR3 protein: CASSDRQDEPYEQYF. In DNA form, the CDR3 reads TGTGCCAGCAGCGACCGACAGGACGAACCCTACGAGCAGTACTTC.

V usage is TRBV25-1 and J usage is TRBJ2-3, with a possible D match to TRBD2 (6 bases). The CDR3 has 16 residues. The germline V gene encodes CDR1 MGHDK and CDR2 SYGVNS. V shed 3 bases and J shed 8 bases, with 21 bases lying between them. The chain's CDR3 is CASSDPSRENSGTQYF. CDR3 nucleotide sequence: TGTGCCAGCAGTGACCCATCCCGGGAGAATAGCGGTACGCAGTATTTT.

The chain employs TRBV4-1 and TRBJ2-5; D is perhaps TRBD1 (6 bases). CDR3 length: 13 residues. Germline values: CDR1 MGHRA, CDR2 YSYEKL. V dropped 5 bases and J dropped 5 bases, with 12 bases sitting between them. The CDR3 loop reads CASSGAGEETQYF. The CDR3 DNA reads TGCGCCAGCAGCGGAGCAGGGGAGGAGACCCAGTACTTC.

The chain couples TRBV6-5 to TRBJ1-2; D gene uncertain. Trimming pared 2 bases from V and 8 bases from J, leaving 12 bases between. Looked up from germline, CDR1 is MNHEY and CDR2 is SVGAGI. The length of the CDR3 is 13 residues. For the CDR3, the DNA is TGTGCCAGCAGTTACAAGGTGGTGGGCGGCTACACCTTC. Protein sequence: CASSYKVVGGYTF.

The V call is TRBV7-9, the J call TRBJ2-1; 15 bases are a match to TRBD2. The CDR3 covers 17 residues. The V gene's germline CDR1 is SEHNR and CDR2 FQNEAQ (reference sequence). V was pared by 4 bases and J by 6 bases, with 7 bases of the junction left unmatched. The CDR3 DNA reads TGTGCCAGCAGCTCGGGGACTAGCGGGGGGAGAATCAATGAGCAGTTCTTC. Its translation: CASSSGTSGGRINEQFF.

V gene TRBV6-1 combines with J gene TRBJ1-2, with 9 bases identical to TRBD1. Germline V gene lookup returns CDR1 MNHNS and CDR2 SASEGT. Losses at the gene ends were 3 bases for V and 5 bases for J; bases not matched to a gene: 13. CDR3 length equals 17 residues. The CDR3 protein is CASSDGTGRAWEYGYTF. As DNA, the CDR3 is TGTGCCAGCAGTGATGGGACAGGGAGGGCATGGGAATATGGCTACACCTTC.